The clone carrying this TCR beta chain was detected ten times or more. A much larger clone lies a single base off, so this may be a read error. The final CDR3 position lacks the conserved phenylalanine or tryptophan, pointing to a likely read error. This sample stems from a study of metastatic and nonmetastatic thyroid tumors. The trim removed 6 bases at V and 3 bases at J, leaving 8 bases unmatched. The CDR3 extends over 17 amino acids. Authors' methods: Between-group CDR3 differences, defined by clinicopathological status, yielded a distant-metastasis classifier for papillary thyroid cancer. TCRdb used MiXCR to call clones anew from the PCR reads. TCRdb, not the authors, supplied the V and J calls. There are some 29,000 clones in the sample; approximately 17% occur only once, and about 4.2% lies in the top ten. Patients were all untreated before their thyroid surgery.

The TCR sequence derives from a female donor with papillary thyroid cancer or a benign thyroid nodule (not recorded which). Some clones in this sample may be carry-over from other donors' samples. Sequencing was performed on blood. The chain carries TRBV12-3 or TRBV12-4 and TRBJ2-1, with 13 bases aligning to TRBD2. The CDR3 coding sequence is TGTGCCAGCAGGCCCGGGACTAGCGGGAACCACTACAATGAGCAGTTCCTC. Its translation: CASRPGTSGNHYNEQFL.